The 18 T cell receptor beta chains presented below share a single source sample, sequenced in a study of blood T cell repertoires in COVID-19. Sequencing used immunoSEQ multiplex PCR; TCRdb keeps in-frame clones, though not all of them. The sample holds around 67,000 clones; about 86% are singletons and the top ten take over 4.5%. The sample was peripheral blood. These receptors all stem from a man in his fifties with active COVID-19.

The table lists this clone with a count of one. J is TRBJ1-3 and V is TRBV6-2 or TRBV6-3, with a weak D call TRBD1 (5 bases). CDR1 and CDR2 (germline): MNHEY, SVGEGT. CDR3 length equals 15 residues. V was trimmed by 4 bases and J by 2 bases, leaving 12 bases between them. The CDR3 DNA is TGTGCCAGCAGTTCCCAGGGAAAGACTGGAAACACCATATATTTT. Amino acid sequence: CASSSQGKTGNTIYF.

CDR3 sequence: CASRNRDRGNYGYTF. The CDR3 DNA is TGTGCCAGCAGGAACCGGGACAGGGGTAACTATGGCTACACCTTC. The chain employs TRBV6-5 and TRBJ1-2, with 10 bases that match TRBD1. This CDR3 region has 15 residues. Germline values: CDR1 MNHEY, CDR2 SVGAGI. Trimming cost V 6 bases and J 1 base; bases outside gene matches: 5.

CDR3 coding DNA: TGTGCCAGCAGTCGGCTAGCGGGGCGTAGCTCCTACAATGAGCAGTTCTTC. The encoded protein is CASSRLAGRSSYNEQFF. The genes are TRBV2 and TRBJ2-1; 9 nucleotides align to TRBD2. CDR1 SNHLY and CDR2 FYNNEI come from the germline V gene. The CDR3 extends over 17 amino acids. After removal of 5 bases from V and 0 bases from J, the junction contained 8 bases not matched to a gene.

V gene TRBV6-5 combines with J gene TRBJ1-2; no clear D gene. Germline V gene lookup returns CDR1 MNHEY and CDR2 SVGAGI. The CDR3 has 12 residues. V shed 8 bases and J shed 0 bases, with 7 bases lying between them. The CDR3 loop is CASRRANYGYTF. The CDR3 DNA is TGTGCCAGCCGTAGAGCTAACTATGGCTACACCTTC.

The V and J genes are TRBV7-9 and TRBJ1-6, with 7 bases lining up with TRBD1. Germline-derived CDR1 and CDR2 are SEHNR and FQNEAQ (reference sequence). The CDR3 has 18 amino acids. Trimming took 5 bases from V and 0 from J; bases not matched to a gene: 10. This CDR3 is CASSPGTARSSYNSPLHF. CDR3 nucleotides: TGTGCCAGCAGCCCTGGGACAGCGAGGAGCTCCTATAATTCACCCCTCCACTTT. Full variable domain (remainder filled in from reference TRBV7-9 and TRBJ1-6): DTGVSQNPRHKITKRGQNVTFRCDPISEHNRLYWYRQTLGQGPEFLTYFQNEAQLEKSRLLSDRFSAERPKGSFSTLEIQRTEQGDSAMYLCASSPGTARSSYNSPLHFGNGTRLTVT.

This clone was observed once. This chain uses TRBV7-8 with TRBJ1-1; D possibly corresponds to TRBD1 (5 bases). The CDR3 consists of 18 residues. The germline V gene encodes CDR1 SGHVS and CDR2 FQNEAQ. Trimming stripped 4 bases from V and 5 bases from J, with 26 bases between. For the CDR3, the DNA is TGTGCCAGCAGCTCCGCACCTATGGGGGAGGGTTTGATAACTGAAGCTTTCTTT. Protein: CASSSAPMGEGLITEAFF.

In DNA form, the CDR3 reads TGTGCCAGCAGTGAAGTGGCGGATTATAATGAAAAACTGTTTTTT. This gives the protein CASSEVADYNEKLFF. The chain uses TRBV6-1 and TRBJ1-4, with D uncertain. V lost 1 base and J 4 bases, leaving 10 bases between the germline ends. The CDR3 extends over 15 amino acids. Germline V CDR1 and CDR2: MNHNS, SASEGT.

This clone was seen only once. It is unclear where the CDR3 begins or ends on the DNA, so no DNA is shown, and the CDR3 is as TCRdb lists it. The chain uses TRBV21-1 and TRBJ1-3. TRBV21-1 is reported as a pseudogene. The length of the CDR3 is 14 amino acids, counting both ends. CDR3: CASSKVAAGNTIYF.

CDR3 region: CASSPLGRERHNEQFF. Written as DNA, the CDR3 is TGTGCCAGCAGTCCCCTAGGGCGGGAGAGGCACAATGAGCAGTTCTTC. The J gene is TRBJ2-1, the V gene TRBV27; 7 bases align to TRBD2. Germline V gene lookup returns CDR1 MNHEY and CDR2 SMNVEV (reference sequence). The length of the CDR3 is 16 residues. V lost 5 bases to trimming and J lost 5 bases; unmatched junction nucleotides: 12.

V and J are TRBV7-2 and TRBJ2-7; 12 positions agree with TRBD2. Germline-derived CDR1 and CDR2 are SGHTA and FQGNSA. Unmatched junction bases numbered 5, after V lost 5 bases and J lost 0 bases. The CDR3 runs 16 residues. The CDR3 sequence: CASSPRTSGVSYEQYF. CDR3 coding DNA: TGTGCCAGCAGCCCGAGGACTAGCGGGGTCTCCTACGAGCAGTACTTC.

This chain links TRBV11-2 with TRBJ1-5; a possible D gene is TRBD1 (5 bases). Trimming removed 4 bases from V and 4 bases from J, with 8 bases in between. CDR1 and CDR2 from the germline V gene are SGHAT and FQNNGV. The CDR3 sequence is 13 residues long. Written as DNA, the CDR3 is TGTGCCAGCAGCTCTAGACAGAATCAGCCCCAGCATTTT. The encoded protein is CASSSRQNQPQHF.

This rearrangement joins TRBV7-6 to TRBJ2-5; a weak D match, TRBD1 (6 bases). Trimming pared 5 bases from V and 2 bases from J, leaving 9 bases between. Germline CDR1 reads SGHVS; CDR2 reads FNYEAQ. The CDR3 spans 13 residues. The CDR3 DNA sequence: TGTGCCAGCAGCCCCGGACAGCAAGAGACCCAGTACTTC. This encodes CASSPGQQETQYF.

This chain's CDR3 is CASSELDCGYTF. The DNA for the CDR3 is TGTGCCAGCAGTGAACTAGACTGTGGCTACACCTTC. The genes are TRBV6-1 and TRBJ1-2; the D is unclear. V lost 2 bases and J lost 7, with 8 bases in between. The CDR3 totals 12 residues. The germline V gene has CDR1 MNHNS and CDR2 SASEGT.

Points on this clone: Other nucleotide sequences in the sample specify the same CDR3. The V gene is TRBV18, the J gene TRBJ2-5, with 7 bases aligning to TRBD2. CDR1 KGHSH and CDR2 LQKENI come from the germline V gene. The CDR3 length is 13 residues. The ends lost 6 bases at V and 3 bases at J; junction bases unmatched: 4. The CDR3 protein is CASSPGLEETQYF. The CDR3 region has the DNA TGTGCCAGCTCCCCCGGACTAGAAGAGACCCAGTACTTC.

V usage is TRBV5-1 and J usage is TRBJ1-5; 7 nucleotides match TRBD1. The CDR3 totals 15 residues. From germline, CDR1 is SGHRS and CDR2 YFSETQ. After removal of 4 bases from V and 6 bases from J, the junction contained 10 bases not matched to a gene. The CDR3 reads CASSPQGWTGQPQHF. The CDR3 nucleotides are TGCGCCAGCAGCCCACAGGGGTGGACCGGTCAGCCCCAGCATTTT.

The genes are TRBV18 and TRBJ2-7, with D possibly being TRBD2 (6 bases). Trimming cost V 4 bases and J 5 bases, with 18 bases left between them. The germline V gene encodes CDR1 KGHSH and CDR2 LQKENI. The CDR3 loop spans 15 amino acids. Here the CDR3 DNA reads TGTGCCAGCTCACTCTTCGGTAGGGGAGGCAACGAGCAGTACTTC. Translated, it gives CASSLFGRGGNEQYF.

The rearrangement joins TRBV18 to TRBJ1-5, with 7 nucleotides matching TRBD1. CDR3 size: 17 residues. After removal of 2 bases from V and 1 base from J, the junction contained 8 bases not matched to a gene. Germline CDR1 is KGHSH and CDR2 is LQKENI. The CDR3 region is CASSPSTGATSNQPQHF. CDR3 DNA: TGTGCCAGCTCACCAAGCACAGGGGCGACCAGCAATCAGCCCCAGCATTTT.

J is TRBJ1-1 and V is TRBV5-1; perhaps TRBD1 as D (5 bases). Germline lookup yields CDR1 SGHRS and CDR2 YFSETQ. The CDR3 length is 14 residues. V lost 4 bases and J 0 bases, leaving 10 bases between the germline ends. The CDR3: CASSPEQVNTEAFF. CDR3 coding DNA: TGCGCCAGCAGCCCAGAACAGGTGAACACTGAAGCTTTCTTT.